This TCR beta chain was recovered during a study of early T cells in non-severe SARS-CoV-2 infection. The CDR3 runs 14 residues. Trimming removed 0 bases at V and 5 bases at J, with 10 bases between. Germline CDR1 and CDR2: MNHEY and SMNVEV (reference sequence). Regarding this clonotype: The antigen is undetermined.

Findings of the study overall: Database matching using VDJdb favored anti-spike CD8 responses, with private and CD4 specificities left missing.

In the library, individual cDNA molecules carried attached unique molecular identifiers. TCRdb re-called the 5' RACE reads through MiXCR, storing one row per CDR3 protein. The repertoire has 59,000 or so distinct CDR3 sequences, 10% to 15% of them found once; the top ten carry approximately 1.4%. This clonotype was sampled from an adult who was a healthcare worker with PCR-confirmed SARS-CoV-2 infection or an uninfected control (not recorded which). This chain links TRBV27 with TRBJ2-5; D remains unclear. Sequenced here: whole blood, sampled at baseline. The CDR3 sequence: CASSLSAAGETQYF. The CDR3 nucleotides read TGTGCCAGCAGTTTATCCGCGGCCGGGGAGACCCAGTACTTC.